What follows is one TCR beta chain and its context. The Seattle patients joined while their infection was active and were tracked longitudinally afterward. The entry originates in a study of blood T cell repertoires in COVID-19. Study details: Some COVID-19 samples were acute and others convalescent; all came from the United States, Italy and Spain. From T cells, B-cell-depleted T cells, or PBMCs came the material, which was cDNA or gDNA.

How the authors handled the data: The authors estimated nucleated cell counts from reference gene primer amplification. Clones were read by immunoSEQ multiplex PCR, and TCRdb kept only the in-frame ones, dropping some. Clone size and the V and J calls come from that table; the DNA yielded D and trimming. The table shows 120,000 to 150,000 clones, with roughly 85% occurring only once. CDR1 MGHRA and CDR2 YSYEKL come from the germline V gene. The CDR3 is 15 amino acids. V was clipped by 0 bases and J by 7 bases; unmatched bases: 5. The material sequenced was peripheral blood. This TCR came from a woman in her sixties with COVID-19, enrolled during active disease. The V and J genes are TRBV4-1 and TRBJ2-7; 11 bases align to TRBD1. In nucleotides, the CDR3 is TGCGCCAGCAGCCAAGATCCGGGACAGGGGGGTGAGCAGTACTTC. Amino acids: CASSQDPGQGGEQYF.